These 23 T cell receptor beta chains originate from one sample sequenced in a study of CD8+ T cells in alopecia areata. Sequencing relied on a cDNA template that was reverse transcribed from extracted RNA. TCRdb's copy holds only in-frame clones and misses some; the assay was immunoSEQ multiplex PCR. This table has about 200,000 clones, about 56% appearing once. Sequences were obtained from CD8+ T cells sorted from blood. Source of these receptors: a human donor in good health.

This clone has just a few counts. Other nucleotide sequences in the sample specify the same CDR3. This chain connects TRBV30 to TRBJ1-1; D is uncertain. The V gene's germline CDR1 is GTSNPN and CDR2 SVGIG (reference sequence). The CDR3 loop spans 12 amino acids. V lost 0 bases, J lost 1 base, and 3 bases lay in between. The DNA for the CDR3 is TGTGCCTGGAGTGTGGGGAACACTGAAGCTTTCTTT. It translates to CAWSVGNTEAFF.

This clone has only one observation. At one end the junction does not follow the germline gene, possibly because of a read error. The chain joins TRBV13 to TRBJ2-3; weak D call: TRBD2 (6 bases). From germline, CDR1 is PRHDT and CDR2 FYEKMQ (reference sequence). The CDR3 totals 16 residues. The CDR3 spells CTSSLGRSNVVDTQYF. CDR3 bases: TGTACCAGCAGCTTAGGGAGGAGTAACGTCGTAGATACGCAGTATTTT.

CDR3 sequence: CASSVDRTGTYEQYF. The CDR3 region has the DNA TGTGCCAGCAGCGTAGATAGGACGGGGACCTACGAGCAGTACTTC. The gene calls are TRBV9 and TRBJ2-7; D may be TRBD2 (5 bases). The CDR3 totals 15 residues. Trimming stripped 0 bases from V and 2 bases from J, with 12 bases between. Germline V gene data show CDR1 as SGDLS and CDR2 as YYNGEE.

This rearrangement joins TRBV25-1 to TRBJ1-1; unclear D gene. The CDR3 has 13 amino acids. The V gene lost 5 bases and the J gene lost 1 base, with 8 bases spanning the gap. CDR1 and CDR2 from the germline V gene are MGHDK and SYGVNS. CDR3 sequence: CASSRSPNTEAFF. The CDR3 DNA reads TGTGCCAGCAGTCGCAGCCCGAACACTGAAGCTTTCTTT.

The rearrangement links TRBV5-1 to TRBJ2-7; the D gene is possibly TRBD1 (5 bases). The CDR3 spans 15 residues. Germline lookup yields CDR1 SGHRS and CDR2 YFSETQ. Trimming pared 2 bases from V and 0 bases from J, leaving 12 bases between. The CDR3 bases are TGCGCCAGCAGCTTATATACAGGTCCCTCCTACGAGCAGTACTTC. It is translated as CASSLYTGPSYEQYF. The full variable domain, its missing parts supplied by reference TRBV5-1 and TRBJ2-7, is KAGVTQTPRYLIKTRGQQVTLSCSPISGHRSVSWYQQTPGQGLQFLFEYFSETQRNKGNFPGRFSGRQFSNSRSEMNVSTLELGDSALYLCASSLYTGPSYEQYFGPGTRLTVT.

This clone was seen more than once but under ten times. The chain couples TRBV9 to TRBJ2-3; D is undetermined. Germline loops: CDR1 SGDLS, CDR2 YYNGEE. Between the trimmed V and J ends, which lost 4 bases and 2 bases, there was a span of 11 bases. This CDR3 is built from 14 residues. DNA for the CDR3: TGTGCCAGCAGCCCACAGAGATACACAGATACGCAGTATTTT. This encodes CASSPQRYTDTQYF. Full variable domain (remainder filled in from reference TRBV9 and TRBJ2-3): DSGVTQTPKHLITATGQRVTLRCSPRSGDLSVYWYQQSLDQGLQFLIQYYNGEERAKGNILERFSAQQFPDLHSELNLSSLELGDSALYFCASSPQRYTDTQYFGPGTRLTVL.

The V call is TRBV6-4, the J call TRBJ1-2, with D possibly being TRBD1 (5 bases). There are 13 residues in the CDR3. CDR1 and CDR2 from the germline V gene are MRHNA and SNTAGT. V shed 6 bases and J shed 3 bases, with 11 bases lying between them. Written as DNA, the CDR3 is TGTGCCAGCAGAAGAGGGGAGGACTATGGCTACACCTTC. It specifies CASRRGEDYGYTF.

The chain carries TRBV6-1 and TRBJ1-2; no firm D call. V lost 2 bases and J 4 bases, leaving 8 bases between the germline ends. Germline V CDR1 and CDR2: MNHNS, SASEGT. The CDR3 has 13 residues. CDR3 sequence (DNA): TGTGCCAGCAGTGAATGGGCAGGCTATGGCTACACCTTC. It codes for CASSEWAGYGYTF.

This clone was counted only a few times. The V and J genes are TRBV29-1 and TRBJ2-5; D ambiguous. The CDR3 covers 11 residues. Germline loops: CDR1 SQVTM, CDR2 ANQGSEA. Trimming took 4 bases from V and 0 from J, leaving 3 bases between them. CDR3 in amino acids: CSVGYQETQYF. The CDR3 DNA reads TGCAGCGTTGGGTACCAAGAGACCCAGTACTTC. The complete variable domain, with remaining parts taken from reference TRBV29-1 and TRBJ2-5, reads SAVISQKPSRDICQRGTSLTIQCQVDSQVTMMFWYRQQPGQSLTLIATANQGSEATYESGFVIDKFPISRPNLTFSTLTVSNMSPEDSSIYLCSVGYQETQYFGPGTRLLVL.

This chain uses TRBV6-5 with TRBJ2-3; D remains unclear. This CDR3 is 14 amino acids long. Germline CDR1 and CDR2: MNHEY and SVGAGI. V lost 5 bases and J 2 bases, leaving 11 bases between the germline ends. As DNA, the CDR3 is TGTGCCAGCAGTCCACGGGCGGACACAGATACGCAGTATTTT. This encodes CASSPRADTDTQYF.

The rearrangement uses TRBV5-6 and TRBJ1-1; TRBD1 aligns across 9 bases. The CDR3 sequence is 13 residues long. CDR1 SGHDT and CDR2 YYEEEE come from the germline V gene. V shed 8 bases and J 3 bases; nucleotides not matched to a gene: 5. CDR3 nucleotide sequence: TGTGCCAGTACAGGGGGCAAGGACACTGAAGCTTTCTTT. Its protein is CASTGGKDTEAFF. The full variable domain, rest sourced from reference TRBV5-6 and TRBJ1-1, is DAGVTQSPTHLIKTRGQQVTLRCSPKSGHDTVSWYQQALGQGPQFIFQYYEEEERQRGNFPDRFSGHQFPNYSSELNVNALLLGDSALYLCASTGGKDTEAFFGQGTRLTVV.

This clone was picked up a small number of times. V and J are TRBV29-1 and TRBJ2-7, with D unclear. CDR1 and CDR2 from the germline V gene are SQVTM and ANQGSEA. Trimming stripped 4 bases from V and 0 bases from J, with 10 bases between. The CDR3 is made up of 13 amino acids. The CDR3 region is CSVVGESSYEQYF. The CDR3 DNA sequence: TGCAGCGTTGTAGGTGAGAGCTCCTACGAGCAGTACTTC.

In its sample, this clone was seen a few times. The chain combines TRBV29-1 with TRBJ2-3; D not certain. Per germline, CDR1 SQVTM and CDR2 ANQGSEA. V lost 8 bases to trimming and J lost 2 bases, with 17 bases between them. There are 14 residues in the CDR3. CDR3 sequence: CSFMPRWNTDTQYF. Here the CDR3 DNA reads TGCAGCTTTATGCCAAGGTGGAACACAGATACGCAGTATTTT.

The sample holds one count of this clone. The chain couples TRBV9 to TRBJ1-1, with TRBD1 as a possible D gene (6 bases). Deletions cut 3 bases from V and 0 bases from J, with 12 bases between. Germline lookup yields CDR1 SGDLS and CDR2 YYNGEE. The CDR3 is made up of 15 amino acids. The CDR3 reads CASSASGTMNTEAFF. The CDR3 bases are TGTGCCAGCAGCGCATCCGGGACAATGAACACTGAAGCTTTCTTT.

The CDR3 loop reads CASSSRRDRGQETQYF. In DNA form, the CDR3 reads TGTGCCAGCAGTTCCCGACGGGATCGGGGGCAAGAGACCCAGTACTTC. The chain employs TRBV5-6 and TRBJ2-5, with D perhaps TRBD2 (6 bases). Germline values: CDR1 SGHDT, CDR2 YYEEEE. The germline V and J ends were trimmed by 5 bases and 2 bases, with 19 bases remaining between them. There are 16 residues in the CDR3.

DNA for the CDR3: TGTGCCAGCCCAACCTGGGGGGGAGGACAGCAGCCCGGCTACACCTTC. This codes for CASPTWGGGQQPGYTF. The chain carries TRBV5-8 and TRBJ1-2; possible D gene TRBD1, 6 bases. With 7 bases removed from V and 8 bases from J, the gap between germline ends came to 27 bases. The CDR3 loop spans 16 amino acids. Germline CDR1 and CDR2: SGHTS and YDEGEE.

The chain joins TRBV9 to TRBJ1-1; D gene ambiguous. The germline V and J ends were trimmed by 0 bases and 1 base, with 19 bases remaining between them. Germline V gene data show CDR1 as SGDLS and CDR2 as YYNGEE. The CDR3 runs 18 residues. The CDR3: CASSVEGGGVLGNTEAFF. The DNA for the CDR3 is TGTGCCAGCAGCGTAGAGGGAGGAGGCGTACTGGGGAACACTGAAGCTTTCTTT.

The sample holds a few counts of this clone. The V and J genes are TRBV5-6 and TRBJ1-1; D is uncertain. Per germline, CDR1 SGHDT and CDR2 YYEEEE. Trimming cost V 1 base and J 1 base, with 8 bases left between them. This CDR3 comprises 14 residues. CDR3 amino acids: CASSLSRRNTEAFF. The CDR3 bases are TGTGCCAGCAGCTTGTCCAGGCGGAACACTGAAGCTTTCTTT.

This chain joins TRBV5-6 and TRBJ1-1; perhaps TRBD1 as D (5 bases). The CDR3 has 15 residues. Trimming removed 5 bases from V and 3 bases from J, with 17 bases in between. Looked up from germline, CDR1 is SGHDT and CDR2 is YYEEEE. Here the CDR3 DNA reads TGTGCCAGCAGGCAGGCTGCAGGGATTTACACTGAAGCTTTCTTT. It specifies CASRQAAGIYTEAFF.

This rearrangement joins TRBV18 to TRBJ1-2; TRBD1 agrees at 10 bases. The CDR3 consists of 16 residues. V lost 1 base and J lost 0; bases outside the gene matches: 2. Germline assignment: CDR1 KGHSH and CDR2 LQKENI. CDR3 coding DNA: TGTGCCAGCTCACCACGCGGACAGGGGGCTAACTATGGCTACACCTTC. Its translation is CASSPRGQGANYGYTF.

The V gene is TRBV7-3, the J gene TRBJ2-7, with D possibly matching TRBD1 (5 bases). Trimming cost V 2 bases and J 3 bases, with 8 bases left between them. This CDR3 has 13 amino acids. Germline V gives CDR1 SGHTA, CDR2 FQGTGA. The CDR3: CASSLWQGYEQYF. The CDR3 nucleotides read TGTGCCAGCAGCTTATGGCAGGGCTACGAGCAGTACTTC.

The chain uses TRBV25-1 and TRBJ2-7; TRBD1 is a possible D gene (5 bases). The CDR3 has 14 residues. V was trimmed by 3 bases and J by 5 bases, leaving 14 bases between them. Germline CDR1 MGHDK, CDR2 SYGVNS. The CDR3 spells CASSEGQEYDEQYF. DNA of the CDR3: TGTGCCAGCAGTGAGGGGCAGGAGTATGACGAGCAGTACTTC.

The chain is built from TRBV7-9 and TRBJ2-7; 7 bases are shared with TRBD1. Germline V gene data show CDR1 as SEHNR and CDR2 as FQNEAQ (reference sequence). With 5 bases clipped from V and 5 bases from J, the junction kept 12 bases outside the gene matches. This CDR3 has 15 amino acids. This CDR3 reads CASSLGGMDPDEQYF. CDR3 nucleotides: TGTGCCAGCAGCCTAGGGGGCATGGACCCCGACGAGCAGTACTTC.